The 15 T cell receptor beta chains given below trace back to one sample, sequenced in a study of blood T cell repertoires in COVID-19. Clones were read by immunoSEQ multiplex PCR, and TCRdb kept only the in-frame ones, dropping some. The sample shows roughly 400,000 clones, around 91% of them seen only once. The sequenced sample was PBMCs or T cells enriched from blood (not recorded which). The receptors were gathered from a man aged 25 to 40 who had recovered from COVID-19.

This chain connects TRBV5-1 to TRBJ2-7; 8 bases are shared with TRBD2. CDR1 and CDR2 from the germline V gene are SGHRS and YFSETQ. J gave up 6 bases and V 4 bases, and 12 bases lay outside the gene matches. There are 15 residues in the CDR3. CDR3 DNA sequence: TGCGCCAGCAGCGATCGCCTAGCGGGTTCGGGCGAGCAGTACTTC. Translating it yields CASSDRLAGSGEQYF.

The J gene is TRBJ2-5, the V gene TRBV2, with 7 bases that match TRBD1. Germline CDR1 is SNHLY and CDR2 is FYNNEI. V shed 6 bases, J shed 2 bases, and the junction held 6 bases outside the gene matches. CDR3 length: 14 amino acids. In DNA, the CDR3 is TGTGCCAGCAGGGTGGACAGGTCGCAAGAGACCCAGTACTTC. This translates into CASRVDRSQETQYF.

This clone was observed a handful of times. This chain joins TRBV5-1 and TRBJ2-7; 7 bases match TRBD1. CDR3 length: 13 amino acids. Per germline, CDR1 SGHRS and CDR2 YFSETQ. Losses at the gene ends were 6 bases for V and 3 bases for J; bases not matched to a gene: 6. The CDR3 is CASNPGQNYEQYF. In nucleotides, the CDR3 is TGCGCCAGCAACCCGGGACAGAACTACGAGCAGTACTTC.

The chain combines TRBV27 with TRBJ2-1; 9 bases fit TRBD2. Trimming took 6 bases from V and 0 from J; bases not matched to a gene: 3. Looked up from germline, CDR1 is MNHEY and CDR2 is SMNVEV (reference sequence). The CDR3 totals 15 residues. CDR3 region: CASRKLAGSYNEQFF. CDR3 nucleotide sequence: TGTGCCAGCAGGAAACTAGCGGGCTCCTACAATGAGCAGTTCTTC.

In this sample, this clone turned up once. V is TRBV5-1 and J is TRBJ1-1; 10 bases line up with TRBD1. In germline, CDR1 is SGHRS, CDR2 YFSETQ. The CDR3 spans 16 residues. V shed 4 bases and J 0 bases; nucleotides not matched to a gene: 6. In DNA, the CDR3 is TGCGCCAGCAGCGCAACCGGGACAGGGGTGAACACTGAAGCTTTCTTT. Protein: CASSATGTGVNTEAFF.

The rearrangement joins TRBV19 to TRBJ2-3; TRBD2 matches 7 bases. Germline values: CDR1 LNHDA, CDR2 SQIVND (reference sequence). J lost 6 bases, V lost 3 bases, and 6 bases had no gene match. This CDR3 contains 14 residues. This CDR3 reads CASSMPGTTDTQYF. The CDR3 nucleotides read TGTGCCAGTAGTATGCCCGGGACTACGGATACGCAGTATTTT. Variable domain in full (rest from reference TRBV19 and TRBJ2-3): DGGITQSPKYLFRKEGQNVTLSCEQNLNHDAMYWYRQDPGQGLRLIYYSQIVNDFQKGDIAEGYSVSREKKESFPLTVTSAQKNPTAFYLCASSMPGTTDTQYFGPGTRLTVL.

V gene TRBV19 combines with J gene TRBJ1-6; tentatively, D is TRBD1 (5 bases). The CDR3 is 12 amino acids. The ends were cut back, 8 bases at V and 8 bases at J, with 10 bases in the middle. CDR1 is LNHDA, CDR2 SQIVND, per germline (reference sequence). The CDR3 DNA follows: TGTGCCAGTGCTAAAGGGGATTCACCCCTCCACTTT. Protein product: CASAKGDSPLHF.

The J gene is TRBJ2-2, the V gene TRBV6-5; maybe TRBD2 (6 bases). Trimming removed 7 bases from V and 6 bases from J, with 18 bases in between. Germline V CDR1 and CDR2: MNHEY, SVGAGI. This CDR3 region has 15 residues. CDR3 sequence: CASTPRDSRAGELFF. In DNA form, the CDR3 reads TGTGCCAGCACTCCCCGGGACTCCCGGGCCGGGGAGCTGTTTTTT.

This sequence joins TRBV10-3 and TRBJ2-2, with 10 bases identical to TRBD2. CDR3 size: 14 residues. V was pared by 10 bases and J by 6 bases, with 8 bases of the junction left unmatched. The germline CDR1 and CDR2 sequences are ENHRY and SYGVKD. CDR3: CATQFGTSAGELFF. CDR3 nucleotides: TGTGCCACCCAGTTCGGGACTAGCGCCGGGGAGCTGTTTTTT.

This clone has a single count. The chain employs TRBV4-1 and TRBJ1-2; unclear D gene. Germline loops: CDR1 MGHRA, CDR2 YSYEKL. Trimming removed 0 bases at V and 4 bases at J, with 9 bases between. This CDR3 is 14 amino acids long. The CDR3 nucleotides read TGCGCCAGCAGCCAAGAAGCAGCGTCCTATGGCTACACCTTC. This codes for CASSQEAASYGYTF.

The rearrangement links TRBV10-3 to TRBJ1-2; TRBD1 matches at 10 bases. Germline CDR1 reads ENHRY; CDR2 reads SYGVKD. Trimming at V came to 7 bases and at J to 3 bases, leaving 8 bases not matched to a gene. The CDR3 is made up of 15 amino acids. CDR3 residues: CAITPTGGADYGYTF. Written as DNA, the CDR3 is TGTGCCATCACCCCGACAGGGGGCGCGGACTATGGCTACACCTTC.

The V and J genes are TRBV7-8 and TRBJ1-1; maybe TRBD1 (5 bases). The CDR3 has 16 residues. The V end was cut by 5 bases, the J end by 2 bases, with 18 bases between. The germline CDR1 and CDR2 sequences are SGHVS and FQNEAQ. The CDR3 DNA follows: TGTGCCAGCAGCCAAGCCATCGGGGGAGTTAACACTGAAGCTTTCTTT. Translation: CASSQAIGGVNTEAFF.

The V call is TRBV29-1, the J call TRBJ2-1, with D tentatively TRBD2 (6 bases). Per germline, CDR1 SQVTM and CDR2 ANQGSEA. The CDR3 extends over 16 amino acids. V was shortened by 1 base and J by 5 bases, with 18 bases between the two germline ends. CDR3 nucleotides: TGCAGCGTTGAAGCCCGCTTAGCGGAAATTCACAATGAGCAGTTCTTC. It is translated as CSVEARLAEIHNEQFF.

The V call is TRBV27, the J call TRBJ2-7; TRBD2 matches at 7 bases. Germline V CDR1 and CDR2: MNHEY, SMNVEV (reference sequence). After removal of 5 bases from V and 5 bases from J, the junction contained 12 bases not matched to a gene. CDR3 length: 15 residues. DNA of the CDR3: TGTGCCAGCAGTCCCAGAGGCGGGAGTACCCACGAGCAGTACTTC. It specifies CASSPRGGSTHEQYF.

The chain has TRBV29-1 and TRBJ2-7, with 10 bases identical to TRBD2. With V trimmed by 4 bases and J by 2 bases, 5 bases remained unmatched. CDR3 size: 14 residues. Looked up from germline, CDR1 is SQVTM and CDR2 is ANQGSEA. CDR3 in amino acids: CSVGGTSVAYEQYF. As DNA, the CDR3 is TGCAGCGTTGGAGGGACTAGCGTAGCCTACGAGCAGTACTTC.